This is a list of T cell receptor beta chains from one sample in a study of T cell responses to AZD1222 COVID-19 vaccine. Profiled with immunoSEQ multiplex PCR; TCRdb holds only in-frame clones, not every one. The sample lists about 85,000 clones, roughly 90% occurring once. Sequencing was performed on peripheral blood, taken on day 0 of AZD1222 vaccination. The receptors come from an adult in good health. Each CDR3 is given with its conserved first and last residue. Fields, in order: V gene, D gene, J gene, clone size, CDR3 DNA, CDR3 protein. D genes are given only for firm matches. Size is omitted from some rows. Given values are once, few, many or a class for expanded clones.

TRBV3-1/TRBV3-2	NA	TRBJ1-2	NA	TGTGCCAGCAGCCAAAACACAGCTAACTATGGCTACACCTTC	CASSQNTANYGYTF
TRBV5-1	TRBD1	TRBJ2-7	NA	TGCGCCAGCAGCTTGGAACAGGGGCCCTACGAGCAGTACTTC	CASSLEQGPYEQYF
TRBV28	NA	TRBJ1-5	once	TGTGCCAGCAGTTTGGGATTTGGGGAGGGTATTCAGCCCCAGCATTTT	CASSLGFGEGIQPQHF
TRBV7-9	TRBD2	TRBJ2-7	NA	TGTGCCAGCAGCTTCGGTAGCGGGAGCCCCTACGAGCAGTACTTC	CASSFGSGSPYEQYF
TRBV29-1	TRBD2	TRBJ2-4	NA	TGCAGCGTCGAGGGGCGGGAGGGCCGAAACATTCAGTACTTC	CSVEGREGRNIQYF
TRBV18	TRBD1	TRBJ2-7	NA	TGTGCCAGCTCACCCCGGGACAGGGGGGCCTACGAGCAGTACTTC	CASSPRDRGAYEQYF
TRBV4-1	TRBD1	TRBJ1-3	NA	TGCGCCAGCAGCCAAGATCAGGGGGCAGGAGGAAACACCATATATTTT	CASSQDQGAGGNTIYF
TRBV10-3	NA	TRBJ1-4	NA	TGTGCCATCAGTGAAGGGCAGGGAAGTGAAAAACTGTTTTTT	CAISEGQGSEKLFF
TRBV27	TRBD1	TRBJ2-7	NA	TGTGCCAGCAGTTCGACAGGGGCCCCCTACGAGCAGTACTTC	CASSSTGAPYEQYF
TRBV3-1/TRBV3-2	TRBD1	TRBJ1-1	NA	TGTGCCAGCAGCCGCAGGGGGGTGAACACTGAAGCTTTCTTT	CASSRRGVNTEAFF
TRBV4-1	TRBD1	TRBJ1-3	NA	TGCGCCAGCAGCCCGCAGTCTTACAGGGGCTCTGGAAACACCATATATTTT	CASSPQSYRGSGNTIYF
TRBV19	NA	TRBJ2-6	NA	TGTGCCAGTAGTATAGGTGGAGGGACTGGGGCCAACGTCCCGACTTTC	CASSIGGGTGANVPTF
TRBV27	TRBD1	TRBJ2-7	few	TGTGCCAGCAGTGGGCAGGGACAGGGGAGATACGAGCAGTACTTC	CASSGQGQGRYEQYF
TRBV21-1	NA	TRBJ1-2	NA	TGTGCCAGCAGCAAAGAGGGGACAAACTATGGCTACACCTTC	CASSKEGTNYGYTF
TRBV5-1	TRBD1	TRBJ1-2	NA	TGCGCCAGCAGCCAGTCGGACAGGGATGGCTACACCTTC	CASSQSDRDGYTF
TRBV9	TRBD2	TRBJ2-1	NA	TGTGCCAGCAGCGGAGGTGGGAGTTGGACTAGCGAGGAGCAGTTCTTC	CASSGGGSWTSEEQFF
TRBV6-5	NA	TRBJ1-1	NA	TGTGCCAGCAGGAGGGACCGGGACGAGAACACTGAAGCTTTCTTT	CASRRDRDENTEAFF
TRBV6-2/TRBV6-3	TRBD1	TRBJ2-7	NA	TGTGCCAGCAGTTACTTAACCGGGACAGGGGGCAACTCGGAGGGAGAGCAGTACTTC	CASSYLTGTGGNSEGEQYF
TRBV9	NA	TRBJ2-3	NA	TGTGCCAGCAGCGTTGCGGAACGGACAGATACGCAGTATTTT	CASSVAERTDTQYF
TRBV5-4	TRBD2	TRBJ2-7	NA	TGTGCCAGCAGCTTGGGTCCCCTCGACGAGCGGGAGGAGTACGAGCAGTACTTC	CASSLGPLDEREEYEQYF
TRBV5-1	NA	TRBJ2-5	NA	TGCGCCAGCCTTGGGGGAGAAGAGACCCAGTACTTC	CASLGGEETQYF
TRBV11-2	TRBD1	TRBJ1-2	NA	TGTGCCAGCAGCCCCCAGACAGGGGTCGGCTACACCTTC	CASSPQTGVGYTF
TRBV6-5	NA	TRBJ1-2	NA	TGTGCCAGCAGTTACTCGGAGGGTTCAAACTATGGCTACACCTTC	CASSYSEGSNYGYTF
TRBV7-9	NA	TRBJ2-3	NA	TGTGCCAGCAGCATCAGCGGATCCACAGATACGCAGTATTTT	CASSISGSTDTQYF
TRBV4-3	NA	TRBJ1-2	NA	TGCGCCAGCAGCCAAGATATTTTAGGGAACGGCTACACCTTC	CASSQDILGNGYTF
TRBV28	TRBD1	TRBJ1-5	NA	TGTGCCAGCAGTCGCCGGACAGGGACGAATCAGCCCCAGCATTTT	CASSRRTGTNQPQHF
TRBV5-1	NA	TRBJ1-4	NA	TGCGCCAGCAGCTTGGGAACAATTGCAACTAATGAAAAACTGTTTTTT	CASSLGTIATNEKLFF
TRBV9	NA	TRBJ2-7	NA	TGTGCCAGCAGCGTAATGGGGGGCGAGCAGTACTTC	CASSVMGGEQYF
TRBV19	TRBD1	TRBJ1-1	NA	TGTGCCAGTAGTATGAACAGGGGGTCGCGAAACACTGAAGCTTTCTTT	CASSMNRGSRNTEAFF
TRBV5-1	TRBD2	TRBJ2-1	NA	TGCGCCAGCAGCGGGACGGGACTACCATTCCACAATGAGCAGTTCTTC	CASSGTGLPFHNEQFF
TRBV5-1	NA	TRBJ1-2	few	TGCGCCAGCAGCTTGGAGCCTAAAGGGGGCTACACCTTC	CASSLEPKGGYTF
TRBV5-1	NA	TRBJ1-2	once	TGCGCCAGCGCGCCCCAGTCAGGGGAAAACTATGGCTACACCTTC	CASAPQSGENYGYTF
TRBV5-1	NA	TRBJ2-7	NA	TGCGCCAGCAGCCTTGACAACTACGAGCAGTACTTC	CASSLDNYEQYF
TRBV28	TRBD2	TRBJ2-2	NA	TGTGCCAGCAGTTCAGCGGGGGGTCCCTCCGGGGAGCTGTTTTTT	CASSSAGGPSGELFF
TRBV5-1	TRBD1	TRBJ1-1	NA	TGCGCCAGCAGCGAGGGACAGGGCGCCACTGAAGCTTTCTTT	CASSEGQGATEAFF
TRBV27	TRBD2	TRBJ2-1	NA	TGTGCCAGCAGTTTATTACTAGCGGGGGGACCATCCTACAATGAGCAGTTCTTC	CASSLLLAGGPSYNEQFF
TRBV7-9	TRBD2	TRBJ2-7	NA	TGTGCCAGCAGCCCCCGCGCGGGGAGAGCCGGGAGGGCCAACGAGCAGTACTTC	CASSPRAGRAGRANEQYF
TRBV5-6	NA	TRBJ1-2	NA	TGTGCCAGCAGCTTGGTATATGATGGCTACACCTTC	CASSLVYDGYTF
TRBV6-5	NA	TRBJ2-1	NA	TGTGCCAGCAGTTACGAGGGGTTCTCCTACAATGAGCAGTTCTTC	CASSYEGFSYNEQFF
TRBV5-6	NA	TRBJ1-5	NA	TGTGCCAGCAGCTTGACAGGGAACAATCAGCCCCAGCATTTT	CASSLTGNNQPQHF
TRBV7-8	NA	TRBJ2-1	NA	TGTGCCAGCACCTCCGTGGATACCTCCCCCCCAGTTCGGTTCTTC	CASTSVDTSPPVRFF